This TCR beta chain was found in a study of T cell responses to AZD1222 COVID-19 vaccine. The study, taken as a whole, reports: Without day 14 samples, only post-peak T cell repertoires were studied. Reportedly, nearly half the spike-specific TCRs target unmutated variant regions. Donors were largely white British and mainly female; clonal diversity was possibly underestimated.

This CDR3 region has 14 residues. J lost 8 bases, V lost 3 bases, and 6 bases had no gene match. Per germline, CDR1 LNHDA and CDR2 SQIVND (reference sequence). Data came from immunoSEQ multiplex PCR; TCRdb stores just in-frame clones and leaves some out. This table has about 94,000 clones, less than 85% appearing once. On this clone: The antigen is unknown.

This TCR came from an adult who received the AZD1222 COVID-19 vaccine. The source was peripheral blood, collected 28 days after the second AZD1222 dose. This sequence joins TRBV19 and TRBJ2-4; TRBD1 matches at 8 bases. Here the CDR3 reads CASSMRQGTYIQYF. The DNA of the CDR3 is TGTGCCAGTAGTATGCGACAGGGGACATACATTCAGTACTTC. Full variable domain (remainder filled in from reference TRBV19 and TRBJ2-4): DGGITQSPKYLFRKEGQNVTLSCEQNLNHDAMYWYRQDPGQGLRLIYYSQIVNDFQKGDIAEGYSVSREKKESFPLTVTSAQKNPTAFYLCASSMRQGTYIQYFGAGTRLSVL.